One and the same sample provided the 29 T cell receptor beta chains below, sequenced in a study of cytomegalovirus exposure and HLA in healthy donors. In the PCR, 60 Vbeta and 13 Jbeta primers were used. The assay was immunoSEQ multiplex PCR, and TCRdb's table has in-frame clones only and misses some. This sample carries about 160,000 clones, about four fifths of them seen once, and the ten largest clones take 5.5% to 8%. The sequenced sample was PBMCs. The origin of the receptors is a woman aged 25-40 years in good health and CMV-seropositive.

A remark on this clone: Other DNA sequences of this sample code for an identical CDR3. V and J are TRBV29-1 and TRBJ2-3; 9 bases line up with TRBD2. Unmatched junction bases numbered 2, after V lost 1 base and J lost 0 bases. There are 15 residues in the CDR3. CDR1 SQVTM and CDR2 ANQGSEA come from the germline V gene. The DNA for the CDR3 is TGCAGCGTTGAAGGGCTAGCGGGGAGCACAGATACGCAGTATTTT. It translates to CSVEGLAGSTDTQYF.

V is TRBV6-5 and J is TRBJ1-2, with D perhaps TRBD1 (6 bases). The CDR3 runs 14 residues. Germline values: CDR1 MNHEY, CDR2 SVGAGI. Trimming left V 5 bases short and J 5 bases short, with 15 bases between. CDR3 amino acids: CASSPGQPWYGYTF. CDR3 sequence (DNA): TGTGCCAGCAGTCCAGGACAGCCTTGGTATGGCTACACCTTC.

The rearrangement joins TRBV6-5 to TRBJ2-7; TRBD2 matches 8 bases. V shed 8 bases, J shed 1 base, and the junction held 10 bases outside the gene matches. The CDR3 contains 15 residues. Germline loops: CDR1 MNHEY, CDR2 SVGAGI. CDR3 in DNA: TGTGCCAGCCAACCGGGGGGGACGGTTTCCTACGAGCAGTACTTC. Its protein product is CASQPGGTVSYEQYF.

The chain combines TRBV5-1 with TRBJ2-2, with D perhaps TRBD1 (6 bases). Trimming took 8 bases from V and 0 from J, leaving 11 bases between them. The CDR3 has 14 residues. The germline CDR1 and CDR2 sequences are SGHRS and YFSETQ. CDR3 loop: CASQGLPNTGELFF. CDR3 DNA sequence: TGCGCCAGTCAGGGGCTACCGAACACCGGGGAGCTGTTTTTT.

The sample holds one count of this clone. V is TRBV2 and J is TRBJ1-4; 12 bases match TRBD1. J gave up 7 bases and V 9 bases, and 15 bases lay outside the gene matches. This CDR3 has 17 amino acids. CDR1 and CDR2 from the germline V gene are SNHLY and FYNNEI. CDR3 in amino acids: CASNSRDRGQESEKLFF. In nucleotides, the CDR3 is TGTGCCAGTAACTCCCGGGACAGGGGGCAAGAAAGTGAAAAACTGTTTTTT.

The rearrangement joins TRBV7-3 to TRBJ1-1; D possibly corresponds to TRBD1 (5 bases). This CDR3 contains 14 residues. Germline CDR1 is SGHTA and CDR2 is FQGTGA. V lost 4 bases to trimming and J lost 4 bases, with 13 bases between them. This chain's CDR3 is CASSSSGQGTEAFF. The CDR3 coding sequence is TGTGCCAGCAGCTCTTCAGGGCAGGGCACTGAAGCTTTCTTT.

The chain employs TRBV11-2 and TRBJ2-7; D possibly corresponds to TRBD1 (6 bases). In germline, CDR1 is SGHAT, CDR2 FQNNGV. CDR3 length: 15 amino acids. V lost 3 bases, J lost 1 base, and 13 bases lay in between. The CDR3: CASSLSDSVSYEQYF. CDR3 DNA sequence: TGTGCCAGCAGCTTGTCGGACAGCGTGTCCTACGAGCAGTACTTC.

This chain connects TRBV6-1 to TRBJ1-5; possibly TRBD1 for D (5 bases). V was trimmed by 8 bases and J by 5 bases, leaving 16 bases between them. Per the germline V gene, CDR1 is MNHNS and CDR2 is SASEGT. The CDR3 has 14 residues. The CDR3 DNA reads TGTGCCAGCCGGGGAGGGGTTTTTTATCAGCCCCAGCATTTT. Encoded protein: CASRGGVFYQPQHF.

The CDR3 region is CASSDAGGGSEKLFF. The CDR3 nucleotides read TGTGCCAGCAGTGATGCGGGGGGAGGGTCTGAAAAACTGTTTTTT. This chain connects TRBV2 to TRBJ1-4; a weak D match, TRBD1 (5 bases). V gave up 3 bases and J gave up 7 bases, with 15 bases separating them. The CDR3 is 15 residues long. The germline gives CDR1 SNHLY, CDR2 FYNNEI.

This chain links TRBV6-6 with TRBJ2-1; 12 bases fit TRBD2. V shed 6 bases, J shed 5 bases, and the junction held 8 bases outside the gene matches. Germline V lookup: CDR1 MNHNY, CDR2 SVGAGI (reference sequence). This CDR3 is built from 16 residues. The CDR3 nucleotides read TGTGCCAGCAGCCGTGCACTAGCGGGGGGCGACAATGAGCAGTTCTTC. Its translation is CASSRALAGGDNEQFF.

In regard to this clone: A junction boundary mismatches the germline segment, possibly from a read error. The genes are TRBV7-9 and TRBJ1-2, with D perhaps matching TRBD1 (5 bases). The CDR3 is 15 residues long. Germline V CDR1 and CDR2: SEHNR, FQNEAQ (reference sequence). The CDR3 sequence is CSSSLEAQGYYGYTF. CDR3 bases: TGTTCCAGCAGCTTAGAGGCTCAGGGCTACTATGGCTACACCTTC.

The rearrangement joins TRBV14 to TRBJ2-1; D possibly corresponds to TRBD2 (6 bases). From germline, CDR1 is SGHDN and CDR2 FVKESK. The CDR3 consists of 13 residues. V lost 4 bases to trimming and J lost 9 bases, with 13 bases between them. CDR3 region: CASSPWTISEQFF. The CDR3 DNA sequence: TGTGCCAGCAGCCCATGGACTATCAGTGAGCAGTTCTTC.

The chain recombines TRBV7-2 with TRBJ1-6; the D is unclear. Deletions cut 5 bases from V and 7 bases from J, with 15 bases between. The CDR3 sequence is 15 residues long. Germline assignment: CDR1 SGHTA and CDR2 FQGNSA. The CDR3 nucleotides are TGTGCCAGCAGCCCCCAGCTGACAAGCAATTCACCCCTCCACTTT. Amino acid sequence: CASSPQLTSNSPLHF. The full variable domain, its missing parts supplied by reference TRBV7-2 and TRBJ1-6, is GAGVSQSPSNKVTEKGKDVELRCDPISGHTALYWYRQSLGQGLEFLIYFQGNSAPDKSGLPSDRFSAERTGGSVSTLTIQRTQQEDSAVYLCASSPQLTSNSPLHFGNGTRLTVT.

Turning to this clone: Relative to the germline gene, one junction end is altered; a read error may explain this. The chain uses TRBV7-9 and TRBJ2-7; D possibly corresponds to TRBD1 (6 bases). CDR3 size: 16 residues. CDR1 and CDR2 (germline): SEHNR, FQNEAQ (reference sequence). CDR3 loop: CSSSRQALDSSSTNAF. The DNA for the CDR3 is TGTTCCAGCAGCCGCCAAGCATTGGACAGTTCATCTACTAACGCCTTC.

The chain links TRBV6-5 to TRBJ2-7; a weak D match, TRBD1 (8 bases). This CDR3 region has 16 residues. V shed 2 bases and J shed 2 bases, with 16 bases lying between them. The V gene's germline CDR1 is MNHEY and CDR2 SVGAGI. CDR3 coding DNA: TGTGCCAGCAGTTACCGTCAGGGGGCGGGGGCCTACGAGCAGTACTTC. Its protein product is CASSYRQGAGAYEQYF.

Here the CDR3 reads CASSAGYANTGELFF. Here the CDR3 DNA reads TGTGCCAGCAGCGCAGGGTACGCGAACACCGGGGAGCTGTTTTTT. The chain employs TRBV11-3 and TRBJ2-2, with TRBD1 as a possible D gene (5 bases). CDR3 length: 15 amino acids. Germline V gives CDR1 SGHNT, CDR2 YENEEA. V lost 5 bases and J 0 bases, leaving 10 bases between the germline ends.

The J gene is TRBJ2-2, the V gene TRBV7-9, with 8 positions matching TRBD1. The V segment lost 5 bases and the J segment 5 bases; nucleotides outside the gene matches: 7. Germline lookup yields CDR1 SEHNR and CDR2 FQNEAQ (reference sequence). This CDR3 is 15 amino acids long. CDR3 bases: TGTGCCAGCAGCCCTGGACAGGGACGAACCGGGGAGCTGTTTTTT. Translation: CASSPGQGRTGELFF.

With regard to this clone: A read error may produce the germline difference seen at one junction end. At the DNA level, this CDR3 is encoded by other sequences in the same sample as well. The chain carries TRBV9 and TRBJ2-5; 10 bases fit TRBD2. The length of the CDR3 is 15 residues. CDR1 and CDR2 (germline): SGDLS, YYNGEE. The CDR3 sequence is CASSVGDSGRETQYF. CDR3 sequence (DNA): TGCGCCAGCAGCGTAGGAGATAGCGGGAGGGAGACCCAGTACTTC.

The DNA of the CDR3 is TGCGCCAGCTTTGCGGGGCCGAACACCGGGGAGCTGTTTTTT. Protein: CASFAGPNTGELFF. The J gene is TRBJ2-2, the V gene TRBV5-1; TRBD2 is a possible D gene (6 bases). V lost 7 bases and J lost 0, with 10 bases in between. The germline V gene encodes CDR1 SGHRS and CDR2 YFSETQ. The CDR3 sequence is 14 residues long.

Here the CDR3 DNA reads TGTGCCAGCAGCTCGTTAAAGGAGCGGCAGAGGGATGATGAGCAGTTCTTC. Translation gives CASSSLKERQRDDEQFF. This chain links TRBV11-1 with TRBJ2-1; D is possibly TRBD2 (5 bases). Germline loops: CDR1 SGHAT, CDR2 FQDESV (reference sequence). CDR3 size: 17 residues. The V end lost 4 bases, the J end lost 8 bases, and 24 bases lay between the germline ends.

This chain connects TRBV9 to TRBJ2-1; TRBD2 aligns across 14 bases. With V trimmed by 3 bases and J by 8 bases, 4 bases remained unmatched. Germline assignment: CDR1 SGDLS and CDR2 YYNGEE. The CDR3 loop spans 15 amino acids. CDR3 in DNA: TGTGCCAGCAGCGCCGGACTAGCGGGGGGCCATGAGCAGTTCTTC. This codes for CASSAGLAGGHEQFF.

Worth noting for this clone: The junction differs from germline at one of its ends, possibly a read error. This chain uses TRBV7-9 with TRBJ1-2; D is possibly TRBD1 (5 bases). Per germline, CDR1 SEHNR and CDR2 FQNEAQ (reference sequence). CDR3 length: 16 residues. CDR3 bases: TGTTCCAGCAGCGTCGCCGGGGGGAGAGCTAACTATGGCTACACCTTC. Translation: CSSSVAGGRANYGYTF.

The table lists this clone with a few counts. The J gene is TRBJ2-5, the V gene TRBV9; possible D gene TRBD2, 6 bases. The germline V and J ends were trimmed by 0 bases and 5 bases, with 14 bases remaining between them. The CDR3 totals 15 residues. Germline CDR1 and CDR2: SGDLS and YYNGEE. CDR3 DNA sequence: TGTGCCAGCAGCGTAGAGGGACTGGGACGGGAGACCCAGTACTTC. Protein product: CASSVEGLGRETQYF.

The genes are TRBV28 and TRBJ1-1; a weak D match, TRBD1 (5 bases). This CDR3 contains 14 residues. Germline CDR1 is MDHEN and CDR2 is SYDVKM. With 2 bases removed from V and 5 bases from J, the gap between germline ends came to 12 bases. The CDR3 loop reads CASSLLHRYTEAFF. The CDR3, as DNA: TGTGCCAGCAGTTTACTGCACAGGTATACTGAAGCTTTCTTT.

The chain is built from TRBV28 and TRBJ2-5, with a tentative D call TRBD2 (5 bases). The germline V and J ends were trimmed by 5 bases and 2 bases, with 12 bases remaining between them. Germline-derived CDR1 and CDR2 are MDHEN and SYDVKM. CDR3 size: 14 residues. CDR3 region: CASSPGGSQETQYF. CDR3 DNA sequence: TGTGCCAGCAGTCCCGGAGGATCACAAGAGACCCAGTACTTC.

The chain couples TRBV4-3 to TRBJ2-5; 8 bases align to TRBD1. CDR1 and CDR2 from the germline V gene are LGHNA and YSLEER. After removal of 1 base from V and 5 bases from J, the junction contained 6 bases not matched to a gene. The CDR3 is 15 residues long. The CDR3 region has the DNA TGCGCCAGCAGCCAAGGGACAGGGAAAGGGGAGACCCAGTACTTC. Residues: CASSQGTGKGETQYF.

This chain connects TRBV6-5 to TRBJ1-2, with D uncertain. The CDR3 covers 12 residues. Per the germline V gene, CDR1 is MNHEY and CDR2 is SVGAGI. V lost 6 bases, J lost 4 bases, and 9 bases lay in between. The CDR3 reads CASSGLGYGYTF. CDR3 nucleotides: TGTGCCAGCAGCGGGTTGGGCTATGGCTACACCTTC.

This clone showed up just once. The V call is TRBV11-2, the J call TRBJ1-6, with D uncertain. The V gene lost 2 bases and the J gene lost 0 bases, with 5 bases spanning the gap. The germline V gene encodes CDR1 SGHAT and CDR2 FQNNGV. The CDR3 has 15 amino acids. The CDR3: CASSLRGSYNSPLHF. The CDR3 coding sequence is TGTGCCAGCAGCTTACGGGGCTCCTATAATTCACCCCTCCACTTT.

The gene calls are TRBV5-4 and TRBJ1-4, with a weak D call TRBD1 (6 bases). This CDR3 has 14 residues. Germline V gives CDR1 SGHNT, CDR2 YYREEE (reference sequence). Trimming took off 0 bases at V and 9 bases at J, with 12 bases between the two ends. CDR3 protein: CASSLDQGKKKLFF. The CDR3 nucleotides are TGTGCCAGCAGCTTGGATCAGGGGAAGAAAAAACTGTTTTTT.